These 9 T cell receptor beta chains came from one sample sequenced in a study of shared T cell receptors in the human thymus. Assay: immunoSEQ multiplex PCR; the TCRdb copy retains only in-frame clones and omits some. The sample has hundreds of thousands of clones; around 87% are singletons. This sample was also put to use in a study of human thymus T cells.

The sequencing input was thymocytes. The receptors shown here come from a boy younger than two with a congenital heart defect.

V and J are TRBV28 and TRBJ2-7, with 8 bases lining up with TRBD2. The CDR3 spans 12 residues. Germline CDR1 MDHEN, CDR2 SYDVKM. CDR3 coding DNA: TGTGCAATAGCGGGACTTTCCTACGAGCAGTACTTC. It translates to CAIAGLSYEQYF.

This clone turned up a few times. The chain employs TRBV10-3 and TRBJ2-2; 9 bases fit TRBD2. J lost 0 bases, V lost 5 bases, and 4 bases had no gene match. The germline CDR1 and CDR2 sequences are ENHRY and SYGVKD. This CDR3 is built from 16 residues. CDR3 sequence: CAISNLAGTNTGELFF. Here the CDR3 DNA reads TGTGCCATCAGTAACCTAGCGGGGACGAACACCGGGGAGCTGTTTTTT.

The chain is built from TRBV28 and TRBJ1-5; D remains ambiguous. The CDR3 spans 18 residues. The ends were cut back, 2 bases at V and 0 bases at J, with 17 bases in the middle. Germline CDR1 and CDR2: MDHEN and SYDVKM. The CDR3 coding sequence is TGTGCCAGCAGTTTACGCGGGCGGGAAACAGATAGCAATCAGCCCCAGCATTTT. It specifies CASSLRGRETDSNQPQHF. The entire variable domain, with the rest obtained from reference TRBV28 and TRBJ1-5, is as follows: DVKVTQSSRYLVKRTGEKVFLECVQDMDHENMFWYRQDPGLGLRLIYFSYDVKMKEKGDIPEGYSVSREKKERFSLILESASTNQTSMYLCASSLRGRETDSNQPQHFGDGTRLSIL.

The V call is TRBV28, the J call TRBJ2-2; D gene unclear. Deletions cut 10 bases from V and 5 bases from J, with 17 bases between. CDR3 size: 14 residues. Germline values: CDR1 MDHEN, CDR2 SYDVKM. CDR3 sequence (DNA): TGTGCCACCGAGGAAGATTTGACGACCGGGGAGCTGTTTTTT. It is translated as CATEEDLTTGELFF.

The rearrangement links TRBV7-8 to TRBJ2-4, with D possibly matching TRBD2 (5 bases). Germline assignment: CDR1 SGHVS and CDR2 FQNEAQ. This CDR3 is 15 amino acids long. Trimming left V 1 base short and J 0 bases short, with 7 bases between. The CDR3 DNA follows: TGTGCCAGCAGCTTAGGCGGGCTAGCCAAAAACATTCAGTACTTC. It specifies CASSLGGLAKNIQYF.

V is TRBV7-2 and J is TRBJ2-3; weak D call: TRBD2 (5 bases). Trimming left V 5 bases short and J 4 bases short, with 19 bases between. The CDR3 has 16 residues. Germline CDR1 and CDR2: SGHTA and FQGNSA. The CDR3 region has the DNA TGTGCCAGCAGCCCTTATAGAGGGAGTGGGGCAGATACGCAGTATTTT. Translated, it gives CASSPYRGSGADTQYF.

In DNA, the CDR3 is TGTGCCAGCAGCCGGGATGGAGGGCGTGACGAGCAGTTCTTC. Amino acids: CASSRDGGRDEQFF. The V call is TRBV5-4, the J call TRBJ2-1; D might be TRBD2 (6 bases). From germline, CDR1 is SGHNT and CDR2 YYREEE (reference sequence). V was cut by 4 bases and J by 10 bases, with 18 bases left in between. This CDR3 is built from 14 residues.

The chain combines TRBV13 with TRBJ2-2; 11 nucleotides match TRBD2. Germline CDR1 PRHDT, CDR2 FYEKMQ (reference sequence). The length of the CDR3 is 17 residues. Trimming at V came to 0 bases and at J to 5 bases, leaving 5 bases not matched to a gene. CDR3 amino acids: CASSLGLAGGVTGELFF. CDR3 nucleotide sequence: TGTGCCAGCAGCTTAGGTCTAGCGGGAGGCGTAACCGGGGAGCTGTTTTTT.

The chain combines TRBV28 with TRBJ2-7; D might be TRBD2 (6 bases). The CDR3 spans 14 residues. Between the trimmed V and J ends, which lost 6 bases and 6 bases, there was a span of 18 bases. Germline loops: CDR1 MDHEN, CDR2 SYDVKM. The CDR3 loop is CASREEEGPCEQYF. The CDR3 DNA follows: TGTGCCAGCAGGGAGGAGGAGGGTCCCTGCGAGCAGTACTTC. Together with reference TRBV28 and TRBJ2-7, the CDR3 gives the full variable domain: DVKVTQSSRYLVKRTGEKVFLECVQDMDHENMFWYRQDPGLGLRLIYFSYDVKMKEKGDIPEGYSVSREKKERFSLILESASTNQTSMYLCASREEEGPCEQYFGPGTRLTVT.